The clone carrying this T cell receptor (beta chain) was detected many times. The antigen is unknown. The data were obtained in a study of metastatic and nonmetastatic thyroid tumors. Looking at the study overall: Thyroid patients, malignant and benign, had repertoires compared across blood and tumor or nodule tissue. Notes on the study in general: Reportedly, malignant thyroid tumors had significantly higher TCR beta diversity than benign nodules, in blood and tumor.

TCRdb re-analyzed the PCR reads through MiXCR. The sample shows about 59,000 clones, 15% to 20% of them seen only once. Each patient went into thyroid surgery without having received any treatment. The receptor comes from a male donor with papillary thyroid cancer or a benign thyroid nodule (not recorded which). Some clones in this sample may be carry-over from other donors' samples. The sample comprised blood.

The CDR3 DNA is TGTGCCAGCAGGGAGGACTACACACAAGAGACCCAGTACTTC. Protein: CASREDYTQETQYF. The chain employs TRBV6-2 or TRBV6-3 and TRBJ2-5; possible D gene TRBD2, 6 bases. Germline V gene data show CDR1 as MNHEY and CDR2 as SVGEGT. This CDR3 has 14 residues. The ends were cut back, 6 bases at V and 2 bases at J, with 13 bases in the middle.